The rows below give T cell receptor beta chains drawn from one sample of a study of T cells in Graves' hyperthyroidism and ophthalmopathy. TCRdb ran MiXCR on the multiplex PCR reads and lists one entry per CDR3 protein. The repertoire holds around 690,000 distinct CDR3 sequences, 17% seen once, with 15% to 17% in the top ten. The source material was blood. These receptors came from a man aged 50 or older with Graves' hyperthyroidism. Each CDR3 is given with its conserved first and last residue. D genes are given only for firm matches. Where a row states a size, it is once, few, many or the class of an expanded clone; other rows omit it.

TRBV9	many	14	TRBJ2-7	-	CASSPSQRPYEQYF	TGTGCCAGCAGCCCTTCCCAGCGCCCCTACGAGCAGTACTTC
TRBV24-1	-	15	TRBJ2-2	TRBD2	CATSVGTTYTGELFF	TGTGCCACCAGCGTTGGGACTACCTACACCGGGGAGCTGTTTTTT
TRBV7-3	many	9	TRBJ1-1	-	CASSCNAFF	TGTGCCAGCAGCTGTAACGCTTTCTTT
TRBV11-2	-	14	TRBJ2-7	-	CASSLDTSYYEQYF	TGTGCCAGCAGCTTAGATACCTCCTACTACGAGCAGTACTTC
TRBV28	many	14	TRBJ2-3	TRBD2	CAICGRADTDTQYF	TGTGCCATCTGCGGGAGGGCCGACACAGATACGCAGTATTTT
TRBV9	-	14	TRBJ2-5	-	CASSSRNRQETQYF	TGTGCCAGCAGCAGCCGGAACAGGCAAGAGACCCAGTACTTC
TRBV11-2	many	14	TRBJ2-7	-	CASTISYSSYEQYF	TGTGCCAGCACCATTAGTTACAGCTCCTACGAGCAGTACTTC
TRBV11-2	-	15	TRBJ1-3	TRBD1	CASSLVRGRETTIYF	TGCGCCAGCAGCTTAGTCAGGGGGCGAGAGACCACCATATATTTT
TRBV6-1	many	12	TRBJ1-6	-	CASSSLGSPLHF	TGTGCCAGCAGCTCCTTAGGGTCACCCCTCCACTTT
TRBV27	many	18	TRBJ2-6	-	CASSLVLQQGFGANVLTF	TGTGCCAGCAGTTTGGTCCTTCAACAGGGCTTTGGGGCCAACGTCCTGACTTTC
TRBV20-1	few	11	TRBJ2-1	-	CSAPGYNEQFF	TGCAGTGCTCCGGGGTACAATGAGCAGTTCTTC
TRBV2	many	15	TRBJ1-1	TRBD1	CASGPTGIMNTEAFF	TGTGCCAGCGGCCCGACAGGGATCATGAACACTGAAGCTTTCTTT
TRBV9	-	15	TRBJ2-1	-	CASSAEQGTYNEQFF	TGTGCCAGCAGCGCAGAACAGGGAACCTACAATGAGCAGTTCTTC
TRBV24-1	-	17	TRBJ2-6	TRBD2	CATSDSGGILGANVLTF	TGTGCCACCAGTGATTCCGGGGGGATACTGGGGGCCAACGTCCTGACTTTC
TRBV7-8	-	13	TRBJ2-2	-	CASSLVAVGELFF	TGTGCCAGCAGCTTAGTAGCGGTCGGGGAGCTGTTTTTT
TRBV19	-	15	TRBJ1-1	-	CASGLTGRMNTEAFF	TGTGCCAGTGGTTTGACGGGACGGATGAACACTGAAGCTTTCTTT
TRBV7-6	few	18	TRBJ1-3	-	CASSLDTPGLSSGNTIYF	TGTGCCAGCAGCTTAGATACCCCGGGCCTAAGCTCTGGAAACACCATATATTTT
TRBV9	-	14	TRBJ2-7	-	CASSVGAAMYEQYF	TGTGCCAGCAGCGTAGGAGCGGCCATGTACGAGCAGTACTTC
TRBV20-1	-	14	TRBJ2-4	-	CSAKGRLAKNIQYF	TGCAGTGCTAAAGGACGGTTAGCCAAAAACATTCAGTACTTC
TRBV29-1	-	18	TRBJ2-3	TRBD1	CSVDFIAGQGVGTDTQYF	TGCAGCGTTGACTTCATAGCGGGACAGGGGGTGGGCACAGATACGCAGTATTTT
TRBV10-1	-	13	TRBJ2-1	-	CASSDRESNEQFF	TGCGCCAGCAGTGACCGGGAGAGCAATGAGCAGTTCTTC
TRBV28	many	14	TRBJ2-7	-	CASRVEGGRYEQYF	TGTGCCAGCAGGGTAGAGGGTGGGCGCTACGAGCAGTACTTC
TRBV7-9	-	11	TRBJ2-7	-	CASSLMGRAYF	TGTGCCAGCAGCTTAATGGGACGCGCGTACTTC
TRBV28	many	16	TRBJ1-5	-	CASSFGHRSSNQPQHF	TGTGCCAGCAGTTTTGGTCACAGGAGCAGCAATCAGCCCCAGCATTTT